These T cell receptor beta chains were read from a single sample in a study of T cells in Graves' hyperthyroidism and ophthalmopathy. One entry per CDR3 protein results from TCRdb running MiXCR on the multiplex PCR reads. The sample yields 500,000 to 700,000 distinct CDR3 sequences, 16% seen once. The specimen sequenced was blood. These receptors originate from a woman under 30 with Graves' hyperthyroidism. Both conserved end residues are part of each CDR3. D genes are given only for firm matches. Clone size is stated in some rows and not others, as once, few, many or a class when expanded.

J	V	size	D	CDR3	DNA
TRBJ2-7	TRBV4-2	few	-	CASSQDLGGAYEQYF	TGTGCCAGCAGCCAAGATCTGGGTGGGGCCTACGAGCAGTACTTC
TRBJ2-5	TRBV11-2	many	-	CASSPSSTVETQYF	TGTGCCAGCAGCCCCTCTAGCACGGTTGAGACCCAGTACTTC
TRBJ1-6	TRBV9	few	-	CASSPSGGGDSYNSPLHF	TGTGCCAGCAGCCCCTCGGGCGGAGGCGACTCCTATAATTCACCCCTCCACTTT
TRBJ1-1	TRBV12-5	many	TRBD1	CASGPWTGEAFF	TGTGCTAGTGGACCATGGACAGGAGAAGCTTTCTTT
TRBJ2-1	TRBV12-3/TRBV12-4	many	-	CASRVVGLGEQFF	TGTGCCAGCAGGGTGGTAGGGTTAGGTGAGCAGTTCTTC
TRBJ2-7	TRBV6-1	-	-	CASGLISGEQYF	TGTGCCAGCGGACTAATATCGGGTGAGCAGTACTTC
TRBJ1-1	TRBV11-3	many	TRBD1	CASSLARTGPNTEAFF	TGTGCCAGCAGCTTAGCGAGGACAGGGCCAAACACTGAAGCTTTCTTT
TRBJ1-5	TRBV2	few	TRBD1	CASSGTGGDQPQHF	TGTGCCAGCAGTGGCACAGGGGGAGACCAGCCCCAGCATTTT
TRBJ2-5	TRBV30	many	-	CAWSVRLTGGFETQYF	TGTGCCTGGAGTGTACGGCTGACAGGAGGATTCGAGACCCAGTACTTC
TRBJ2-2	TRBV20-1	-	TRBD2	CSARDVSGRVTGELFF	TGCAGTGCTAGAGATGTTAGCGGGAGGGTCACCGGGGAGCTGTTTTTT
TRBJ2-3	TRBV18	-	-	CASSPPVRTDTQYF	TGTGCCAGCTCACCACCGGTTCGCACAGATACGCAGTATTTT
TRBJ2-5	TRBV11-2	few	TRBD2	CASSWGLAETQYF	TGTGCCAGCAGCTGGGGACTAGCGGAGACCCAGTACTTC
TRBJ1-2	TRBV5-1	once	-	CASSRHALEGFTF	TGCGCCAGCAGCCGACACGCGCTCGAGGGCTTCACCTTC
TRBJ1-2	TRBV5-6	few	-	CASSLGGAGGYTF	TGTGCCAGCAGCTTGGGAGGGGCTGGTGGCTACACCTTC
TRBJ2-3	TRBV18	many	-	CASSPQQADTQYF	TGTGCCAGCTCCCCTCAGCAGGCAGATACGCAGTATTTT
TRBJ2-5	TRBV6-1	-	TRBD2	CASSEPTSGRALETQYF	TGTGCCAGCAGTGAACCTACTAGCGGGAGGGCCCTTGAGACCCAGTACTTC
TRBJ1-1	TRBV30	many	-	CAWSGRGGMNTEAFF	TGTGCCTGGAGTGGACGAGGGGGGATGAACACTGAAGCTTTCTTT
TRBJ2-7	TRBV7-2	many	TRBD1	CASEQGHGTALEQYF	TGTGCCAGCGAACAGGGGCACGGGACAGCTCTCGAGCAGTACTTC
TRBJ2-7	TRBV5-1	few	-	CASSLASTSYEQYF	TGCGCCAGCAGCTTGGCCTCAACCTCTTACGAGCAGTACTTC
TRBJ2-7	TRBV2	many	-	CASSARGSSYEQYF	TGTGCCAGCAGTGCAAGAGGGAGCTCCTACGAGCAGTACTTC
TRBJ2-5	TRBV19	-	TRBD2	CASSIAGGGVETQYF	TGTGCCAGTAGTATAGCGGGGGGGGGGGTGGAGACCCAGTACTTC
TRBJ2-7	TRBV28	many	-	CASSSGLSSYEQYF	TGTGCCAGCAGTTCGGGACTGAGCTCCTACGAGCAGTACTTC
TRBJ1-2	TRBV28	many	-	CASSLGDVNYGYTF	TGTGCCAGCTCCTTAGGGGACGTCAACTATGGCTACACCTTC
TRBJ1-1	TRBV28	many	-	CASRIHLPDEAFF	TGTGCCAGCAGGATCCACCTCCCAGATGAAGCTTTCTTT
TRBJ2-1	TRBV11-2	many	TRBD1	CASSSPGQGAYNEQFF	TGTGCCAGCAGTTCACCGGGACAGGGGGCCTACAATGAGCAGTTCTTC
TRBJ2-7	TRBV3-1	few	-	CASSQVRVGEQYF	TGTGCCAGCAGCCAAGTCAGGGTAGGCGAGCAGTACTTC
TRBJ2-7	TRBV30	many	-	CAWSTSGNRYEQYF	TGTGCCTGGAGTACCTCGGGCAACCGCTACGAGCAGTACTTC
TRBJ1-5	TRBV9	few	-	CASSVGPAGNQPQHF	TGTGCCAGCAGCGTAGGACCGGCGGGCAATCAGCCCCAGCATTTT
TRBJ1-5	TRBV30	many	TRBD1	CAWRRQGGHGQPQHF	TGTGCCTGGAGGAGACAGGGGGGACATGGTCAGCCCCAGCATTTT
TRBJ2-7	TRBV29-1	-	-	CSVRGSYEQYF	TGCAGCGTTAGAGGGTCCTACGAGCAGTACTTC
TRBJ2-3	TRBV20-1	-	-	CSAGPIRGRRADTQYF	TGCAGTGCTGGTCCCATTAGGGGGAGGAGGGCAGATACGCAGTATTTT
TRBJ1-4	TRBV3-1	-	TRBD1	CASSQRGQNEKLFF	TGTGCCAGCAGCCAAAGGGGACAGAATGAAAAACTGTTTTTT
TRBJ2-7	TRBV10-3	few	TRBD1	CAISEPTDRFGRYEQYF	TGTGCCATCAGTGAGCCTACGGACAGGTTCGGGCGATACGAGCAGTACTTC
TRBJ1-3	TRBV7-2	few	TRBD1	CASSSTGEGLGNTIYF	TGTGCCAGCAGCTCGACAGGGGAAGGTCTTGGAAACACCATATATTTT
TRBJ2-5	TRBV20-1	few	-	CSSTPGSQETQYF	TGCAGTTCCACCCCAGGTTCCCAAGAGACCCAGTACTTC
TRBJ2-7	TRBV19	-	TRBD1	CASSIEAGTGGVEQYF	TGTGCCAGTAGTATAGAGGCCGGGACAGGGGGGGTCGAGCAGTACTTC
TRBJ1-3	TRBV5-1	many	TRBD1	CASSAGGGLNTIYF	TGCGCCAGCAGCGCAGGGGGAGGATTAAACACCATATATTTT
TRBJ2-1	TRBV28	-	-	CASSGGGGGRDGQFF	TGTGCCAGCAGTGGGGGGGGGGGGGGCAGGGATGGGCAGTTCTTC
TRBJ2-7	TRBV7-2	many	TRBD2	CATRPGGGSYEQYF	TGTGCCACCCGACCTGGGGGGGGTTCCTACGAGCAGTACTTC
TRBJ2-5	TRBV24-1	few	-	CATSETADTAQETQYF	TGTGCCACCAGTGAGACAGCGGACACAGCTCAAGAGACCCAGTACTTC